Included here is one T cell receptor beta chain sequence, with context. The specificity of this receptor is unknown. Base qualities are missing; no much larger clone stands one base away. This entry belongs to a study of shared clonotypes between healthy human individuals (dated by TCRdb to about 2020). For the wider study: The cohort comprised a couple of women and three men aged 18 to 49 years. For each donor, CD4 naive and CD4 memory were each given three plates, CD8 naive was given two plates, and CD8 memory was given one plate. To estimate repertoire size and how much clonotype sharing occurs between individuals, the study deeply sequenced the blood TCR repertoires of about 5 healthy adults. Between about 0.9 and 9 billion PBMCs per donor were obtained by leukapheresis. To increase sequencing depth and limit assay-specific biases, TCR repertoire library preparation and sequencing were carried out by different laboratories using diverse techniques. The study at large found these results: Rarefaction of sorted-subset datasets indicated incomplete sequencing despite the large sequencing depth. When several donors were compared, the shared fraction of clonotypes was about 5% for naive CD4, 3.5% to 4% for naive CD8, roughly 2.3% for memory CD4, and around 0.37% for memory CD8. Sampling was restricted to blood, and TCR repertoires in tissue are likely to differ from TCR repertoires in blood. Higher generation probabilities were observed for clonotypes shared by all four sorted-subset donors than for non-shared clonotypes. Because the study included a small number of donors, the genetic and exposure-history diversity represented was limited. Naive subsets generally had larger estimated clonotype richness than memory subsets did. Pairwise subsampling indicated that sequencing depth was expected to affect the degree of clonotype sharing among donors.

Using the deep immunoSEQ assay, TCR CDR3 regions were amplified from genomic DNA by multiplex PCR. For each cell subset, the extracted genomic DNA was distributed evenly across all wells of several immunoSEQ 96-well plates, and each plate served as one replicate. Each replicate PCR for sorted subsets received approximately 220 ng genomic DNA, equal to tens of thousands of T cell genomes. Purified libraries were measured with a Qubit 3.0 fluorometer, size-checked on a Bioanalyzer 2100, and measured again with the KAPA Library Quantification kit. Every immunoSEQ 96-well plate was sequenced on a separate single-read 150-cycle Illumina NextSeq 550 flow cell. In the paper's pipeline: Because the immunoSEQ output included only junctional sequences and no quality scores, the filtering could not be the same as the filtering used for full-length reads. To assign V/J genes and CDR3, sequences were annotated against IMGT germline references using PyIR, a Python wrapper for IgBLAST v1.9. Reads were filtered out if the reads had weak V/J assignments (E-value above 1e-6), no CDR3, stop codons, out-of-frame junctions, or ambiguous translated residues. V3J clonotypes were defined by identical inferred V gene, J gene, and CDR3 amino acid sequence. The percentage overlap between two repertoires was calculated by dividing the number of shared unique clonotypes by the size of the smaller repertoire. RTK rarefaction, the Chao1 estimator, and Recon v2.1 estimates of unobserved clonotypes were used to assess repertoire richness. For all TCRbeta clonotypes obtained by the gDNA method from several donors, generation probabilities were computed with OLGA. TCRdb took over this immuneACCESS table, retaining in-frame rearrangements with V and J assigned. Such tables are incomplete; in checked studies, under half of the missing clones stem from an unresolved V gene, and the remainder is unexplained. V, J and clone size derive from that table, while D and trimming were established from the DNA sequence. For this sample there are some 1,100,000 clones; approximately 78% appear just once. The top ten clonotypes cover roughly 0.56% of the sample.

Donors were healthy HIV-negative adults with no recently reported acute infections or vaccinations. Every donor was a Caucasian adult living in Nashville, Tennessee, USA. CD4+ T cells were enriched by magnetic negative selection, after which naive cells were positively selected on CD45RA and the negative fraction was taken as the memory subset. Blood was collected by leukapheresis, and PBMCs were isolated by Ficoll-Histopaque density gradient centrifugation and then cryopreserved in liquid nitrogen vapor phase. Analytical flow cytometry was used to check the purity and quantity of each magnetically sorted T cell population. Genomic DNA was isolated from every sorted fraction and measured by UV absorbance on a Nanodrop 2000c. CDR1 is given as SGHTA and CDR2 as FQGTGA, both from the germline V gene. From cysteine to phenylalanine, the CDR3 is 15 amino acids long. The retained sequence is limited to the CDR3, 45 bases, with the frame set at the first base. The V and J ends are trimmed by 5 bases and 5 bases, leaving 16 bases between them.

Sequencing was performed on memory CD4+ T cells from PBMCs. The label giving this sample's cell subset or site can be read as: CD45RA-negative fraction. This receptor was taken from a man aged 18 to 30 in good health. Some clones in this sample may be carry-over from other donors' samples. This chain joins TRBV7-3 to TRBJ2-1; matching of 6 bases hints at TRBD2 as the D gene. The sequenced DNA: TGTGCCAGCAGCCCCGGGACTTCCCGGCACAATGAGCAGTTCTTC. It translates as CASSPGTSRHNEQFF.